This T cell receptor beta chain stems from a study of cytomegalovirus exposure and HLA in healthy donors. Study-level results: Sequences of the TCR beta chain were said to predict the HLA-A and HLA-B alleles of most subjects accurately.

This PCR relied on a set of 60 Vbeta primers and 13 Jbeta primers. Only in-frame clones appear in the TCRdb table, and some are missing; sequencing was by immunoSEQ multiplex PCR. The data hold approximately 180,000 clones, with roughly 80% observed a single time. A note on this clone: Antigen specificity is unknown.

This CDR3 has 15 amino acids. V dropped 1 base and J dropped 2; count of bases not matched to a gene: 3. The germline gives CDR1 SGHAT, CDR2 FQNNGV. There were likely unrecorded immune exposures, though donors were nominally healthy when sampled. The V call is TRBV11-2, the J call TRBJ2-7, with TRBD2 matching 9 bases. This sequence was found in a woman between 18 and 29 years old in good health and CMV-seronegative. The sequenced sample consisted of PBMCs. The CDR3 bases are TGTGCCAGCAGCTTAGCAGAGCGGGGGGCCTACGAGCAGTACTTC. It specifies CASSLAERGAYEQYF.